The entry below describes one T cell receptor (beta chain). Per germline, CDR1 LGHNA and CDR2 YNFKEQ. V was pared by 0 bases and J by 11 bases, with 14 bases between. The CDR3 runs to 14 residues. The data are from a study of CD8 T cells in Susac syndrome. With random hexamers, 0.5 to 1 ug RNA was reverse transcribed. MiXCR, run by TCRdb on the immunoSEQ multiplex PCR reads, gives a single entry per CDR3 protein. The table shows 95,000 to 150,000 distinct CDR3 sequences, with 96% occurring only once. The sequence was obtained from a human donor with Susac syndrome. Sequenced: CD4+ T cells from PBMCs. The rearrangement joins TRBV4-2 to TRBJ1-5; D gene ambiguous. DNA of the CDR3: TGTGCCAGCAGCCAAGATCCGTATGGCGAGGCCCAGCATTTT. Residues: CASSQDPYGEAQHF.